This TCR beta chain originates from a study of T cell changes during pregnancy in multiple sclerosis (dated 2019 in TCRdb). General notes on the study: The study examined how the T cell repertoire changed over the course of pregnancy in women with multiple sclerosis.

Library creation used the immunoSEQ multiplex PCR assay. Drawn from immuneACCESS, this table holds only the in-frame rearrangements with V and J called that TCRdb kept. Clones are partly lost; checked studies trace under half to an unresolved V gene and leave the rest unexplained. The sample has 60,000 to 70,000 clones on record, about nine tenths of them singletons. About 2.2% of the sample goes to the ten largest clones. This clone was seen just once. The antigen it recognizes is unknown. Per-nucleotide qualities are absent, and no much larger clonotype sits a single base away. Reading the germline V gene gives CDR1 SNHLY and CDR2 FYNNEI. V is trimmed back by 2 bases and J by 7 bases, and the junction contains 7 bases that no gene match accounts for. The CDR3 holds 16 amino acids from the cysteine to the phenylalanine. The DNA shown is the 48-base CDR3, in frame from base 1.

This clonotype was sampled from a female donor in good health, enrolled as a control in a pregnancy study. The sequence is built from TRBV2 and TRBJ2-2; TRBD1 lines up with 10 middle nucleotides. Specimen: peripheral blood, collected in the third trimester of pregnancy. The sequence in DNA is TGTGCCAGCAGTGAAAGGGACAGGGGAGTTAACGGGGAGCTGTTTTTT. Its translation is CASSERDRGVNGELFF.